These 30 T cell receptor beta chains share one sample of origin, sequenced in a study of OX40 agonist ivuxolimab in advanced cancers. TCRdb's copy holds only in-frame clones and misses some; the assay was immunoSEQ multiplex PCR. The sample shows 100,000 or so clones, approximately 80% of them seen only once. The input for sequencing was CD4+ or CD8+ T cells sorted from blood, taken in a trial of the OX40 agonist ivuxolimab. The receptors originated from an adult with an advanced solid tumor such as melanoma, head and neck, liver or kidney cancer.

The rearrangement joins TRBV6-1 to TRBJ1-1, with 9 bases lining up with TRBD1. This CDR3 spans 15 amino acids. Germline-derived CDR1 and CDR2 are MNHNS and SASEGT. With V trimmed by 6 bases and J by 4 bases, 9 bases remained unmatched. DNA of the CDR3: TGTGCCAGCAGACCACCACAGGGGGCTGGCACTGAAGCTTTCTTT. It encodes CASRPPQGAGTEAFF.

This CDR3 is CASSLAPPSAHSYEQYF. The CDR3 DNA reads as TGTGCCAGCAGCTTAGCGCCCCCTAGCGCACACTCCTACGAGCAGTACTTC. The chain is built from TRBV7-9 and TRBJ2-7; possible D gene TRBD2, 6 bases. Germline values: CDR1 SEHNR, CDR2 FQNEAQ (reference sequence). The CDR3 spans 17 residues. With 0 bases removed from V and 0 bases from J, the gap between germline ends came to 15 bases.

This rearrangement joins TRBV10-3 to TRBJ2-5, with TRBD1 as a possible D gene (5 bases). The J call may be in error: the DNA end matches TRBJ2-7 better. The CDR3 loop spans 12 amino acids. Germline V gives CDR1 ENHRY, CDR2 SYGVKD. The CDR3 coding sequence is TGTGCCATCAGCCTAACAGGTGGCGAGCAGTACTTC. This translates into CAISLTGGEQYF.

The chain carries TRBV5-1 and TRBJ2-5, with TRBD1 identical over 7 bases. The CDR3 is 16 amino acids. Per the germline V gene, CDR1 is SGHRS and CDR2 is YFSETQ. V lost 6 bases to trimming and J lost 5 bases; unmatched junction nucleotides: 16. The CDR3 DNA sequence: TGCGCCAGCACAAGTCGAAGAACAGGGGTCCGGGAGACCCAGTACTTC. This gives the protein CASTSRRTGVRETQYF.

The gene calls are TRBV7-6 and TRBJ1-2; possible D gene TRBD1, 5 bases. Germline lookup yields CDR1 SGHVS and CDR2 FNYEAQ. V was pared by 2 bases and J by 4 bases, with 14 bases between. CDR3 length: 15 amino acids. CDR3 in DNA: TGTGCCAGCAGCTTAAGCTCAGGGAGTTTCTATGGCTACACCTTC. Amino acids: CASSLSSGSFYGYTF.

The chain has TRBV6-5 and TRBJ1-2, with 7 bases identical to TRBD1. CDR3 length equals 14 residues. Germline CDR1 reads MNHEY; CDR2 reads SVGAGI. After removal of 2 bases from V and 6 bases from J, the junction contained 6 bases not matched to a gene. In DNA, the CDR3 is TGTGCCAGCAGTTACGCTACAGGGGCCCATGGCTACACCTTC. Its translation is CASSYATGAHGYTF.

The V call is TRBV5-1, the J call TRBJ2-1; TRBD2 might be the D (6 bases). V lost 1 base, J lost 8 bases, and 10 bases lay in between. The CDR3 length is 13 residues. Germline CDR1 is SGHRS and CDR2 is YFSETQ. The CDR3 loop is CASSLISGYEQFF. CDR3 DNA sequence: TGCGCCAGCAGCTTGATCAGCGGGTATGAGCAGTTCTTC.

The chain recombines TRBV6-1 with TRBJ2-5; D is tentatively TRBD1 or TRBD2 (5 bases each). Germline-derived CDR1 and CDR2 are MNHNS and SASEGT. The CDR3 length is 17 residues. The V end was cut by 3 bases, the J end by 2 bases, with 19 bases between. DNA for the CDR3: TGTGCCAGCAGTGAGTCTCCGGGACGGAAGGGACAAGAGACCCAGTACTTC. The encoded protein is CASSESPGRKGQETQYF.

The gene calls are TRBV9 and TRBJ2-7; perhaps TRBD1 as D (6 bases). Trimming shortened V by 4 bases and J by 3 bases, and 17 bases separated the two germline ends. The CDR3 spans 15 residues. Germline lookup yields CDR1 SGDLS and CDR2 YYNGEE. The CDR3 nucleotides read TGTGCCAGCAGCCCGTCCGGGACATCGGTCTACGAGCAGTACTTC. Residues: CASSPSGTSVYEQYF.

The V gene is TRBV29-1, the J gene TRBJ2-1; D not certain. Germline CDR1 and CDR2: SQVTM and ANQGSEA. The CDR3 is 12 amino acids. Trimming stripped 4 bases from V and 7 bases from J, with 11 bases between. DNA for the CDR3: TGCAGCGTTGGGACCTGGGGAAATGAGCAGTTCTTC. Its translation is CSVGTWGNEQFF.

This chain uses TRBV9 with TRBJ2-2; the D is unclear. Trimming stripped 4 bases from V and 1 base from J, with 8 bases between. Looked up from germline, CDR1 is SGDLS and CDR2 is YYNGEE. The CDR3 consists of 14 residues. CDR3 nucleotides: TGTGCCAGCAGCCCCCAGATGAACACCGGGGAGCTGTTTTTT. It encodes CASSPQMNTGELFF.

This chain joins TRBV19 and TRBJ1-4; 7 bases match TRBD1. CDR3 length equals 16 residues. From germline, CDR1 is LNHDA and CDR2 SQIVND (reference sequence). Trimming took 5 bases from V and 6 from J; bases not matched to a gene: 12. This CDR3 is CASSFTGTALYEKLFF. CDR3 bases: TGTGCCAGTAGTTTCACCGGGACAGCGCTCTATGAAAAACTGTTTTTT.

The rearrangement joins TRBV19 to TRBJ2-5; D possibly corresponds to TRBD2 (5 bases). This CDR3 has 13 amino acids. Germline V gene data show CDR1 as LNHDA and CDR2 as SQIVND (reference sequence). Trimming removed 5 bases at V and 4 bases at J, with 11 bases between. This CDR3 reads CASSGVGLETQYF. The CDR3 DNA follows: TGTGCCAGTAGTGGTGTCGGACTAGAGACCCAGTACTTC.

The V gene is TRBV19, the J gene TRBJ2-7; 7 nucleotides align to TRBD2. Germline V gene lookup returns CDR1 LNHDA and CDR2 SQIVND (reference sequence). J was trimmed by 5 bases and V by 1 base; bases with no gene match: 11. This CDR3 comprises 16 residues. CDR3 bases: TGTGCCAGTAGTATAGCATCGGCAGGGAGGGTCCACGAGCAGTACTTC. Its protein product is CASSIASAGRVHEQYF.

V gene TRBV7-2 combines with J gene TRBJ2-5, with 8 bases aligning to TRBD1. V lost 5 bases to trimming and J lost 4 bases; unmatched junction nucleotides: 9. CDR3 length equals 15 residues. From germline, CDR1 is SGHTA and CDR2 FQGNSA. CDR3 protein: CASSPQGGQGETQYF. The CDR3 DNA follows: TGTGCCAGCAGCCCACAGGGGGGTCAAGGAGAGACCCAGTACTTC. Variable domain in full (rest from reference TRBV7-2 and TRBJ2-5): GAGVSQSPSNKVTEKGKDVELRCDPISGHTALYWYRQSLGQGLEFLIYFQGNSAPDKSGLPSDRFSAERTGGSVSTLTIQRTQQEDSAVYLCASSPQGGQGETQYFGPGTRLLVL.

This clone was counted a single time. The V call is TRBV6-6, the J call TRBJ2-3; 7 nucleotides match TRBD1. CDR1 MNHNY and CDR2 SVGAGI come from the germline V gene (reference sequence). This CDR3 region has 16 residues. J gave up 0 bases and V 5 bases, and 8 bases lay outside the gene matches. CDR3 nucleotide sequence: TGTGCCAGCAGTATTCCCGGGACAGCTAGCACAGATACGCAGTATTTT. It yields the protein CASSIPGTASTDTQYF.

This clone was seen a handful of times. CDR3 bases: TGTGCCACCAGCAGAGATAACGCTGAAGCTTTCTTT. Protein sequence: CATSRDNAEAFF. V is TRBV15 and J is TRBJ1-1; D is ambiguous. Deletions cut 0 bases from V and 6 bases from J, with 5 bases between. CDR1 and CDR2 (germline): LNHNV, YYDKDF (reference sequence). This CDR3 contains 12 residues.

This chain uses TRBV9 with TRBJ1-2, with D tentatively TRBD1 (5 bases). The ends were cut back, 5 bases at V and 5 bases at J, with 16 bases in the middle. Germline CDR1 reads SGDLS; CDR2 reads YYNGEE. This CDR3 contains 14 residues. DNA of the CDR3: TGTGCCAGCAGTGACTCGGCAGGGAATTATGGCTACACCTTC. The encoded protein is CASSDSAGNYGYTF.

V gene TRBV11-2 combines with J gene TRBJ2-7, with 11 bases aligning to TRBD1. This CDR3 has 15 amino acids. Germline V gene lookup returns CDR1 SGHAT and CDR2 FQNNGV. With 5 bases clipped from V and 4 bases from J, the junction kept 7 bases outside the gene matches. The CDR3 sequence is CASSQRTGGGYEQYF. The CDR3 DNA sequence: TGTGCCAGCAGCCAACGGACAGGGGGCGGGTACGAGCAGTACTTC. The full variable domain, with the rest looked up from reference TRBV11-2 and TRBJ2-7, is EAGVAQSPRYKIIEKRQSVAFWCNPISGHATLYWYQQILGQGPKLLIQFQNNGVVDDSQLPKDRFSAERLKGVDSTLKIQPAKLEDSAVYLCASSQRTGGGYEQYFGPGTRLTVT.

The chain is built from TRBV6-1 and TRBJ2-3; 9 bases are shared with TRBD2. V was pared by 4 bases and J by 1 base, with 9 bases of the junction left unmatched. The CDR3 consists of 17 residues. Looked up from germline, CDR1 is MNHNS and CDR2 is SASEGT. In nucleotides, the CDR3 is TGTGCCAGCAGTGCCCCGTACCGACTAGCGGGCACAGATACGCAGTATTTT. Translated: CASSAPYRLAGTDTQYF.

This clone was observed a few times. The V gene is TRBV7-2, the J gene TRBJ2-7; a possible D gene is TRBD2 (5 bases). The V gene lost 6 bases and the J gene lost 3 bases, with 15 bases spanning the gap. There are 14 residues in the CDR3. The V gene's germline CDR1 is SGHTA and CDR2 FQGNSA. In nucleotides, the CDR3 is TGTGCCAGCAGTGAGGACTTAATGTTCTACGAGCAGTACTTC. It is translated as CASSEDLMFYEQYF.

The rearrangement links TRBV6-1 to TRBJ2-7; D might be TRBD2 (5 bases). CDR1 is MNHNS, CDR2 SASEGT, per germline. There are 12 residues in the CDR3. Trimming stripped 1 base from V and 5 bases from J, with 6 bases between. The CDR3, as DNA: TGTGCCAGCAGTGAAGTAGCGAACGAGCAGTACTTC. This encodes CASSEVANEQYF.

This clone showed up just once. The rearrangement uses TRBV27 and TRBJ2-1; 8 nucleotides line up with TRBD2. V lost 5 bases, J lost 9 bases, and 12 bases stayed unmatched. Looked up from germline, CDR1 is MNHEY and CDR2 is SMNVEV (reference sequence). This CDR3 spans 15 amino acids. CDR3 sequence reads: CASSPPTGLGIEQFF. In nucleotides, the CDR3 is TGTGCCAGCAGTCCGCCAACGGGACTAGGAATTGAGCAGTTCTTC.

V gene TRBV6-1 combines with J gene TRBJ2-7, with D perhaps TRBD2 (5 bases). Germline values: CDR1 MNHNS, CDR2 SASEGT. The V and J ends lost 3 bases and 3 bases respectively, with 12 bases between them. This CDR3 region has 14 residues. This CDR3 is CASSELAPDYEQYF. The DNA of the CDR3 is TGTGCCAGCAGTGAGCTAGCCCCCGACTACGAGCAGTACTTC.

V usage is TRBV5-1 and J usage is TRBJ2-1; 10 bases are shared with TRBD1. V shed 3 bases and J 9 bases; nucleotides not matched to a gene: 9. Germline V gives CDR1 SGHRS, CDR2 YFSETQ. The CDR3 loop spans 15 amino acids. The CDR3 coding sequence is TGCGCCAGCAGCTCACACCGGGACAGGGGCGGTGAGCAGTTCTTC. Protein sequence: CASSSHRDRGGEQFF.

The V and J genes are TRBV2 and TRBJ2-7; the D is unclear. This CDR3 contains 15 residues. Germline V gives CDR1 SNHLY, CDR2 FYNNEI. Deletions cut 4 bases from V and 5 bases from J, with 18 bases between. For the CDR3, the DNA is TGTGCCAGCAGTGCTCGGGCCGCCGGTTCTGACGAGCAGTACTTC. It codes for CASSARAAGSDEQYF.

The CDR3 DNA reads as TGTGCCAGCAGCAAAGTAGGTGACGATGTTAGCGAAAAACTGTTTTTT. Translation gives CASSKVGDDVSEKLFF. This chain uses TRBV21-1 with TRBJ1-4. TRBV21-1 is given as a pseudogene. The CDR3 loop spans 16 amino acids.

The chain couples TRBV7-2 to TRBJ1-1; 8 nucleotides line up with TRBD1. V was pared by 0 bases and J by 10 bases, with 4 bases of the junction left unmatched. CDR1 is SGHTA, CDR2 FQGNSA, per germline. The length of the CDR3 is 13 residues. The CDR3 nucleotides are TGTGCCAGCAGCTTAGCGCAAACAGGGGGAGCTTTCTTT. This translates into CASSLAQTGGAFF.

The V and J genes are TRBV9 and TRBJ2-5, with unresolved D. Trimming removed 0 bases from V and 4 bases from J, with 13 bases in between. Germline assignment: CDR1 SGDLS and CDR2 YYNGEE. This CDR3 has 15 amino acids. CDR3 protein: CASSVGPTQIETQYF. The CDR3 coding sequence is TGTGCCAGCAGCGTAGGACCGACCCAGATAGAGACCCAGTACTTC.

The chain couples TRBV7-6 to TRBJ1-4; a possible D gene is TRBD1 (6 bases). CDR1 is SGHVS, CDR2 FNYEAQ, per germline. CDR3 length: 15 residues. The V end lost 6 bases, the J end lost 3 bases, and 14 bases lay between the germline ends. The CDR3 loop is CASRRSGAANEKLFF. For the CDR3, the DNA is TGTGCCAGCAGGCGTTCAGGGGCAGCTAATGAAAAACTGTTTTTT.